This is a list of T cell receptor beta chains from one sample in a study of beta chain features in type 1 diabetes. Sequencing was performed with immunoSEQ multiplex PCR; in TCRdb, only in-frame clones are kept and a portion is missing. The sample includes 300,000 to 450,000 clones, roughly 12% of them seen just once. The sample was naive CD4+ T cells from blood. These TCRs come from a man aged 18 to 29 in good health. Both conserved end residues are part of each CDR3. Each record gives: V gene, clone size, D gene, J gene, CDR3 DNA, CDR3 protein. D genes are given only for firm matches. For some rows the clone size is stated as once, few or many, or as a class when expanded; others skip it.

v_call: TRBV21-1; clone_size: few; d_call: -; j_call: TRBJ2-5; cdr3_nt: TGTGCCAGCAGCAACCACGGGGGGGGACAAGAGACCCAGTACTTC; cdr3_aa: CASSNHGGGQETQYF
v_call: TRBV4-3; clone_size: few; d_call: -; j_call: TRBJ1-4; cdr3_nt: TGCGCCAGCAGCCAAGATCAGGGGACCTTAAGGGATGAAAAACTGTTTTTT; cdr3_aa: CASSQDQGTLRDEKLFF
v_call: TRBV7-9; clone_size: -; d_call: TRBD2; j_call: TRBJ2-7; cdr3_nt: TGTGCCAGCAGAAGGAGCGGGGCAAACTACGAGCAGTACTTC; cdr3_aa: CASRRSGANYEQYF
v_call: TRBV7-2; clone_size: few; d_call: TRBD1; j_call: TRBJ1-1; cdr3_nt: TGTGCCAGCAGCGGGTGGGGGACAGGGAAGAACACTGAAGCTTTCTTT; cdr3_aa: CASSGWGTGKNTEAFF
v_call: TRBV28; clone_size: -; d_call: -; j_call: TRBJ2-5; cdr3_nt: TGTGCCACCAACGACGGGACTCAAGAGACCCAGTACTTC; cdr3_aa: CATNDGTQETQYF
v_call: TRBV9; clone_size: -; d_call: TRBD2; j_call: TRBJ2-5; cdr3_nt: TGTGCCAGCAGCGAGGGGCTAGCGGGGCTACAAGAGACCCAGTACTTC; cdr3_aa: CASSEGLAGLQETQYF
v_call: TRBV30; clone_size: -; d_call: TRBD1; j_call: TRBJ1-2; cdr3_nt: TGTGCCTGGACACAGGGGGTGAGGGGCTACACCTTC; cdr3_aa: CAWTQGVRGYTF
v_call: TRBV25-1; clone_size: -; d_call: TRBD1; j_call: TRBJ1-5; cdr3_nt: TGTGCCAGCAGCCCCGGGACAGGGAATCAGCCCCAGCATTTT; cdr3_aa: CASSPGTGNQPQHF
v_call: TRBV7-2; clone_size: few; d_call: -; j_call: TRBJ2-4; cdr3_nt: TGTGCCAGCAGCTTAGCGGCGGTAACCAAAAACATTCAGTACTTC; cdr3_aa: CASSLAAVTKNIQYF
v_call: TRBV30; clone_size: -; d_call: TRBD1; j_call: TRBJ1-1; cdr3_nt: TGTGCCTGGAGTGGGACAGGGTTTGAAGCTTTCTTT; cdr3_aa: CAWSGTGFEAFF
v_call: TRBV30; clone_size: few; d_call: -; j_call: TRBJ2-7; cdr3_nt: TGTGCCACCTCGACAGCCTACGAGCAGTACTTC; cdr3_aa: CATSTAYEQYF
v_call: TRBV29-1; clone_size: -; d_call: -; j_call: TRBJ1-4; cdr3_nt: TGCAGCGTTGGGAGGATTAAGGGAGAAAAACTGTTTTTT; cdr3_aa: CSVGRIKGEKLFF
v_call: TRBV5-6; clone_size: few; d_call: -; j_call: TRBJ1-6; cdr3_nt: TGTGCCAGCAGCTCAGGAGGGGATTCACCCCTCCACTTT; cdr3_aa: CASSSGGDSPLHF
v_call: TRBV30; clone_size: few; d_call: -; j_call: TRBJ1-5; cdr3_nt: TGTGCCTGGAGTGACAGGAGGGTTCAGCCCCAGCATTTT; cdr3_aa: CAWSDRRVQPQHF
v_call: TRBV19; clone_size: few; d_call: -; j_call: TRBJ1-5; cdr3_nt: TGTGCCAGTAGCCGGGGGACGGGTCAGCCCCAGCATTTT; cdr3_aa: CASSRGTGQPQHF
v_call: TRBV5-4; clone_size: few; d_call: TRBD1; j_call: TRBJ2-5; cdr3_nt: TGTGCCAGCAGCTCAGGGACAGGGGGCTATGAGACCCAGTACTTC; cdr3_aa: CASSSGTGGYETQYF
v_call: TRBV5-1; clone_size: few; d_call: -; j_call: TRBJ2-3; cdr3_nt: TGCGCCAGCCGTAGACAGGAGACGTTGGATACGCAGTATTTT; cdr3_aa: CASRRQETLDTQYF
v_call: TRBV13; clone_size: -; d_call: -; j_call: TRBJ1-1; cdr3_nt: TGTGCCAGCAGCTTAGGTGGCAGGGTCGCTGAAGCTTTCTTT; cdr3_aa: CASSLGGRVAEAFF
v_call: TRBV5-1; clone_size: few; d_call: TRBD1; j_call: TRBJ1-1; cdr3_nt: TGCGCCAGCAGCTTGGAGGGACAGGACACTGAAGCTTTCTTT; cdr3_aa: CASSLEGQDTEAFF
v_call: TRBV27; clone_size: few; d_call: -; j_call: TRBJ2-3; cdr3_nt: TGTGCCAGCAGCTCCGACGGGTCTAGCACAGATACGCAGTATTTT; cdr3_aa: CASSSDGSSTDTQYF
v_call: TRBV30; clone_size: -; d_call: -; j_call: TRBJ1-2; cdr3_nt: TGTGCCTGGAAACCCCCGGAGGGAGGCTACACCTTC; cdr3_aa: CAWKPPEGGYTF
v_call: TRBV5-6; clone_size: -; d_call: TRBD2; j_call: TRBJ2-5; cdr3_nt: TGTGCCAGCCGAGGGGGGACTAGCGCCTTGGAGACCCAGTACTTC; cdr3_aa: CASRGGTSALETQYF
v_call: TRBV29-1; clone_size: -; d_call: -; j_call: TRBJ2-3; cdr3_nt: TGCAGCGTTGAGCCACGGGGAGTTCTTTCCGCAGATACGCAGTATTTT; cdr3_aa: CSVEPRGVLSADTQYF
v_call: TRBV5-4; clone_size: -; d_call: -; j_call: TRBJ1-2; cdr3_nt: TGTGCCAGCAGGAGCACCCTCTATGGCTACACCTTC; cdr3_aa: CASRSTLYGYTF
v_call: TRBV14; clone_size: -; d_call: TRBD1; j_call: TRBJ1-1; cdr3_nt: TGTGCCAGCAGCCCGGGACAGCGATTGAACACTGAAGCTTTCTTT; cdr3_aa: CASSPGQRLNTEAFF
v_call: TRBV30; clone_size: -; d_call: -; j_call: TRBJ2-7; cdr3_nt: TGTGCCTGGCGTCGGGGTTTCGAGGAACCTTTTTGGTACTTC; cdr3_aa: CAWRRGFEEPFWYF
v_call: TRBV6-5; clone_size: -; d_call: -; j_call: TRBJ2-7; cdr3_nt: TGTGCCACGTCCTTGGACTATAACTACGAGCAGTACTTC; cdr3_aa: CATSLDYNYEQYF
v_call: TRBV6-5; clone_size: -; d_call: TRBD1; j_call: TRBJ2-1; cdr3_nt: TGTGCCAGCAGTTTGAGACAGGGCGCGGCCTACAATGAGCAGTTCTTC; cdr3_aa: CASSLRQGAAYNEQFF
v_call: TRBV5-4; clone_size: -; d_call: -; j_call: TRBJ1-1; cdr3_nt: TGTGCCAGCAGCGCGGAGACAGTGAACACTGAAGCTTTCTTT; cdr3_aa: CASSAETVNTEAFF
v_call: TRBV14; clone_size: -; d_call: -; j_call: TRBJ2-3; cdr3_nt: TGTGCCAGCAGCCAAGCGGGAGATACGCAGTATTTT; cdr3_aa: CASSQAGDTQYF
v_call: TRBV19; clone_size: few; d_call: TRBD2; j_call: TRBJ2-1; cdr3_nt: TGTGCCAGTAGTATGGGACTAGTGGGTTTGGATGAGCAGTTCTTC; cdr3_aa: CASSMGLVGLDEQFF
v_call: TRBV6-5; clone_size: -; d_call: TRBD1; j_call: TRBJ1-5; cdr3_nt: TGTGCCAGCAGTTCAGGACAGGGGCCCCAGCATTTT; cdr3_aa: CASSSGQGPQHF
v_call: TRBV7-3; clone_size: -; d_call: -; j_call: TRBJ2-2; cdr3_nt: TGTGCCAGCAGCTTAACGTCTGACAGCGCGAACACCGGGGAGCTGTTTTTT; cdr3_aa: CASSLTSDSANTGELFF
v_call: TRBV6-4; clone_size: -; d_call: TRBD1; j_call: TRBJ2-2; cdr3_nt: TGTGCCAGCTGGGGACAGACCGCGAACACCGGGGAGCTGTTTTTT; cdr3_aa: CASWGQTANTGELFF
v_call: TRBV5-1; clone_size: -; d_call: TRBD2; j_call: TRBJ2-1; cdr3_nt: TGCGCCAGCAGCCCAGGGACTAGAGTCTTCTACAATGAGCAGTTCTTC; cdr3_aa: CASSPGTRVFYNEQFF
v_call: TRBV4-1; clone_size: -; d_call: TRBD2; j_call: TRBJ2-3; cdr3_nt: TGCGCCAGCAGCCCAAAGCGGGAGAGGAGCACAGATACGCAGTATTTT; cdr3_aa: CASSPKRERSTDTQYF
v_call: TRBV5-1; clone_size: few; d_call: -; j_call: TRBJ1-2; cdr3_nt: TGCGCCAGCAGCTTGGGCGAGGGATTACATGGCTACACCTTC; cdr3_aa: CASSLGEGLHGYTF
v_call: TRBV18; clone_size: few; d_call: TRBD1; j_call: TRBJ1-1; cdr3_nt: TGTGCCAGCTCACCTAATCAGGGGGCTCGCTCTGAAGCTTTCTTT; cdr3_aa: CASSPNQGARSEAFF
v_call: TRBV28; clone_size: -; d_call: TRBD1; j_call: TRBJ2-1; cdr3_nt: TGTGCCAGCAGTTTATGGGGGACGAAGGGGGCGAATGAGCAGTTCTTC; cdr3_aa: CASSLWGTKGANEQFF
v_call: TRBV15; clone_size: -; d_call: -; j_call: TRBJ2-1; cdr3_nt: TGTGCCACCAGCAGAGGGTTCTCAAGGGTGGCGGGACCCTCCTACAATGAGCAGTTCTTC; cdr3_aa: CATSRGFSRVAGPSYNEQFF